The sequence of this TCR beta chain was determined in a study of T cell responses to AZD1222 COVID-19 vaccine. Method: immunoSEQ multiplex PCR; TCRdb's copy keeps in-frame clones and lacks some. Of some 150,000 clones listed, more than 85% are singletons. CDR1 and CDR2 from the germline V gene are MRHNA and SNTAGT. The trim removed 2 bases at V and 3 bases at J, leaving 5 bases unmatched. The CDR3 extends over 17 amino acids. V gene TRBV6-4 combines with J gene TRBJ2-2, with 11 bases that match TRBD2. This receptor was obtained from an adult in good health. Sequenced here: peripheral blood, sampled on day 0 of MenACWY control vaccination. The CDR3 bases are TGTGCCAGCAGTGACGGGATAGCGGGAGGGGACACCGGGGAGCTGTTTTTT. Amino acids: CASSDGIAGGDTGELFF.